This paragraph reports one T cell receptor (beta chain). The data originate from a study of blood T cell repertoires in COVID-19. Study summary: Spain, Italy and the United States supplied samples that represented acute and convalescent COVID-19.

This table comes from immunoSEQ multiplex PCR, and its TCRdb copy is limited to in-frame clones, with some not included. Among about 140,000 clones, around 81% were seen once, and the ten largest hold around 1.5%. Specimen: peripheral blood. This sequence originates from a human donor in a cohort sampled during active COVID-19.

CDR3 in amino acids: CATQRGGGKNQPQHF. CDR3 DNA: TGTGCCACACAGAGGGGAGGGGGGAAAAATCAGCCCCAGCATTTT. The V gene is TRBV6-5, the J gene TRBJ1-5; TRBD1 might be the D (6 bases). From germline, CDR1 is MNHEY and CDR2 SVGAGI. Between the trimmed V and J ends, which lost 10 bases and 4 bases, there was a span of 20 bases. The CDR3 length is 15 residues.